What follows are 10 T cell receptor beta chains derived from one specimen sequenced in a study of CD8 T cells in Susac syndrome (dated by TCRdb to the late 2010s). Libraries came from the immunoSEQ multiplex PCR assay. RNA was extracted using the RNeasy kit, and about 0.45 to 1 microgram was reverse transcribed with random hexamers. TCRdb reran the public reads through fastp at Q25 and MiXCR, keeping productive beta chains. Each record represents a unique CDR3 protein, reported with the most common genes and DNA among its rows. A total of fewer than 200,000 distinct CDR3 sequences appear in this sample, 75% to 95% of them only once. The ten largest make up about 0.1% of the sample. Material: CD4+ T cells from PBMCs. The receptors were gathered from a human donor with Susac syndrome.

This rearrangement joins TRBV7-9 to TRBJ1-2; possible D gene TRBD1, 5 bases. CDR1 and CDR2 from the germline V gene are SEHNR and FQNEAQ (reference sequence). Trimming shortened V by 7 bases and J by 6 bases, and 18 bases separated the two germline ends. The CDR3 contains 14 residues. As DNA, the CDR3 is TGTGCCAGCACCCGAGGCGAGGGACTTAATGGCTACACCTTC. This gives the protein CASTRGEGLNGYTF.

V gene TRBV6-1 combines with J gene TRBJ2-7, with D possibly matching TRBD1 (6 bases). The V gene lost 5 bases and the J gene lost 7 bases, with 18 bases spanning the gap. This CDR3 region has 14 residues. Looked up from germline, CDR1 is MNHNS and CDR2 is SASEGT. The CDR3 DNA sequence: TGTGCCAGCAGTTCACATCTAGACAGGCCTGAGCAGTACTTC. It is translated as CASSSHLDRPEQYF.

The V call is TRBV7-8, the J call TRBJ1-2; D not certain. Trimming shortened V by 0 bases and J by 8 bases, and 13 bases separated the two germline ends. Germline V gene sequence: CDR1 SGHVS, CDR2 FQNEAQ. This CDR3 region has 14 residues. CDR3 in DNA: TGTGCCAGCAGCTTAGCTGAGTGGGGTGGGGGCTACACCTTC. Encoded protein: CASSLAEWGGGYTF.

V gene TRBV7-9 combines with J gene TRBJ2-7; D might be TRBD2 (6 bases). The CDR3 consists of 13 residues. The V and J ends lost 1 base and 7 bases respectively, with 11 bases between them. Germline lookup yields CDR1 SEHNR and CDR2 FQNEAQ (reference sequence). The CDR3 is CASSLVAGREQYF. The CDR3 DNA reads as TGTGCCAGCAGCTTAGTTGCAGGGAGGGAGCAGTACTTC.

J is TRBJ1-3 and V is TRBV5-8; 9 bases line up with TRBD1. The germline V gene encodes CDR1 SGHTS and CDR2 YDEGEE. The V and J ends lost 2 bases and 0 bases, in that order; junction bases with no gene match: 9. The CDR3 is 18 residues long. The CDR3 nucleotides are TGTGCCAGCAGCTTTCCCTCGACAGGGGGTTACTCTGGAAACACCATATATTTT. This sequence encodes CASSFPSTGGYSGNTIYF.

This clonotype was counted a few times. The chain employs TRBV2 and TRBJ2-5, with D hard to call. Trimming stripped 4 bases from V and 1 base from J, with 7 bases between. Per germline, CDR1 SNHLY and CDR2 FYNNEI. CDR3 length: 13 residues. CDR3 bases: TGTGCCAGCAGTGTCGGGCTCCAAGAGACCCAGTACTTC. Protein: CASSVGLQETQYF.

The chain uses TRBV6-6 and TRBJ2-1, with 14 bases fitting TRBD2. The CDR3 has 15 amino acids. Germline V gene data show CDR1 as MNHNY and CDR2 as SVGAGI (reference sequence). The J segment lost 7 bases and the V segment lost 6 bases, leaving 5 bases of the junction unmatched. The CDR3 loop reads CASSQRLAGGNEQFF. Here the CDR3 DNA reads TGTGCCAGCAGCCAAAGACTAGCGGGGGGGAATGAGCAGTTCTTC.

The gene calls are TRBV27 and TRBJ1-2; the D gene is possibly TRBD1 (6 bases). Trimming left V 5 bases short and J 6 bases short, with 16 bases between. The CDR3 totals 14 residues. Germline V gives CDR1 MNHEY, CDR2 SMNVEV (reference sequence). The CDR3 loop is CASSPASGANGYTF. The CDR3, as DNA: TGTGCCAGCAGTCCCGCCTCAGGGGCGAATGGCTACACCTTC.

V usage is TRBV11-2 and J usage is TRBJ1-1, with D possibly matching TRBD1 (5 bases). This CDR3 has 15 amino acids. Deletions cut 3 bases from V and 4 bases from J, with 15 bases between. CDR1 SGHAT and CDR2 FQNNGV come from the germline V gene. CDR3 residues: CASSFSGLGLTEAFF. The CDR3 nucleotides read TGTGCCAGCAGCTTTAGTGGGCTGGGGCTCACTGAAGCTTTCTTT.

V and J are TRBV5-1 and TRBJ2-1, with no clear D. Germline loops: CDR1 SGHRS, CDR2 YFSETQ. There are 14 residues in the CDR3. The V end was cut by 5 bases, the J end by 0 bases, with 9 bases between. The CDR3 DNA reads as TGCGCCAGCAGTACGGCACACTCCTACAATGAGCAGTTCTTC. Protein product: CASSTAHSYNEQFF.